This T cell receptor beta chain stems from a study of shared clonotypes between healthy human individuals. With respect to this clone: No antigen is known for it.

Study conclusions and caveats: The study found lower generation probabilities in non-shared clonotypes than in those shared by all four donors.

V was cut by 5 bases and J by 6 bases, with 11 bases left in between. CDR3 length: 12 residues. Germline V gene data show CDR1 as SGHTA and CDR2 as FQGNSA. Profiling relied on immunoSEQ multiplex PCR, and the TCRdb table lists in-frame clones only, not all of them. The table shows roughly 2.4 million clones, with about 94% occurring only once. Sequenced input: naive CD4+ T cells sorted from blood. Specified subset: CD45RA+ positively selected. The chain recombines TRBV7-2 with TRBJ2-7; D call uncertain. The sequence derives from a man aged 18 to 30 in good health. The CDR3 DNA reads TGTGCCAGCAGCCCTGCTAGGCTCGAGCAGTACTTC. It is translated as CASSPARLEQYF.